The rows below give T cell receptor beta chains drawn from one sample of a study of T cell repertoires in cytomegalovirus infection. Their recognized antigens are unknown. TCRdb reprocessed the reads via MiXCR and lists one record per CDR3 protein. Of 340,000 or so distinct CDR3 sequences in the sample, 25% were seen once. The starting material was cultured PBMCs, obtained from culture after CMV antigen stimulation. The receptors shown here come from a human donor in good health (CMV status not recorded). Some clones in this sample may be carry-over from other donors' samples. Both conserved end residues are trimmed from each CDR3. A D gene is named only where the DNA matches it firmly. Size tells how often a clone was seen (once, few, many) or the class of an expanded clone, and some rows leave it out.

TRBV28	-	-	ASSFPPNYGYT
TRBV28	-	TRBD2	ASRPASGRYHEQY
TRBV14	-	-	ASSQDFGGNYGYT
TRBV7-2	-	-	ASSLRGSSAF
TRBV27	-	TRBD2	ATRDYLSDTQY
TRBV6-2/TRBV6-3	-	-	ASRHPTGSESYNEQF
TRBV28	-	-	ASKGHPNTGELF
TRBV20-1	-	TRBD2	SVLAGSSETQY
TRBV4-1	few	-	ASSLSISEKLF
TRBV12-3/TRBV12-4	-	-	ASRPTASYGYT
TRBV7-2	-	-	ASSLAGGGWYEQY
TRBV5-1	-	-	ASSQPASQGNTEAF
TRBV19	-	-	ASSIGGLYSNQPQH
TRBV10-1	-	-	ASDFSQEETQY
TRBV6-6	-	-	ASSYFGVRQPQH
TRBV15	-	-	ATALGPKDEQF
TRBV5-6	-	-	ASSLNRENTEAF
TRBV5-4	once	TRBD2	ASSLPGLAGGEQF
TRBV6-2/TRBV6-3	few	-	ASSSLSGQQETQY
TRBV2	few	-	ATARGIGRRDTQY
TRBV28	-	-	ASSLGPPQSAGFDEQF
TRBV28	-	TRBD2	ASRAAGGNTGELF
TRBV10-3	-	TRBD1	AISGQSGGGYGYT
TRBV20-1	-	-	SARIRAETQETQY
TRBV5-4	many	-	ASSLRGNEKLF
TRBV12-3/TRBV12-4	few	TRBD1	ASRGQGSYEQY
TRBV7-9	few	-	ASSSSGTPSEQY
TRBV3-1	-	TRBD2	ASSRGTSGSSYEQY
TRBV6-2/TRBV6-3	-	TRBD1	ASSYSSTQWDRAYEQY
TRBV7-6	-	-	ASSLSSYT
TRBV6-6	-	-	ASSYSGGEETQY
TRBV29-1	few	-	SVETVTDTQY
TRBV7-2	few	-	ASSLVRLGNSPLH
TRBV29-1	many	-	SVFRSYNEQF
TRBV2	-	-	ASGANPGVGGYT
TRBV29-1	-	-	SVKTSNIINPTDTQY
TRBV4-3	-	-	ASSQEVSPSGANVLT
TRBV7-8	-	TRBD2	ASSPGGLGGNEQF
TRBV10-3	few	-	AISDGSGNQPQH
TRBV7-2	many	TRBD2	ASSTSGAKPYEQY
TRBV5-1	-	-	ASSLDRGDTQY
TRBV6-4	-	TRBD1	ASRDRVTDTQY
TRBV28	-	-	ASNPGGNMNTEAF
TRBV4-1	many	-	ASSQRFGDWSTDTQY